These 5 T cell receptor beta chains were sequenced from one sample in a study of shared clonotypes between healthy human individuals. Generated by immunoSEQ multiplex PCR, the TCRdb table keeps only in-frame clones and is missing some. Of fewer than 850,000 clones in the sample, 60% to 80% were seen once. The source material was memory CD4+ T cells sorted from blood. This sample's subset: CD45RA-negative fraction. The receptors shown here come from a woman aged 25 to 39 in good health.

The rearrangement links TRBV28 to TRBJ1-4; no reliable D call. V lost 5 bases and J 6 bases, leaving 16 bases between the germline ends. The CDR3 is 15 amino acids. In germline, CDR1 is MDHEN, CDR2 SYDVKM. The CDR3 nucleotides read TGTGCCAGCAGTCCTCACTCTGGTCATGATGAAAAACTGTTTTTT. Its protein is CASSPHSGHDEKLFF.

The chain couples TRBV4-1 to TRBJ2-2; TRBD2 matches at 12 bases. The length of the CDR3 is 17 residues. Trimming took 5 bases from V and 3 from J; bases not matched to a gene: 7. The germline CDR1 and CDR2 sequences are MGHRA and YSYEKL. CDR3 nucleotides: TGCGCCAGCAGCACTCTAGCGGGAGGGCCCGACACCGGGGAGCTGTTTTTT. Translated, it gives CASSTLAGGPDTGELFF.

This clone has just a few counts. The CDR3 coding sequence is TGTGCCAGCAGCTTGGGCACTTCTAACTATGGCTACACCTTC. This sequence encodes CASSLGTSNYGYTF. The chain couples TRBV11-2 to TRBJ1-2, with no clear D. This CDR3 spans 14 amino acids. The V gene lost 3 bases and the J gene lost 0 bases, with 8 bases spanning the gap. Germline V lookup: CDR1 SGHAT, CDR2 FQNNGV.

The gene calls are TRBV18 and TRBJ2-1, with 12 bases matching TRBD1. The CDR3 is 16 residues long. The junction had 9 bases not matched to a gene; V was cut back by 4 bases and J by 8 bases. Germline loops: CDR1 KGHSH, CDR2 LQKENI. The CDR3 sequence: CASSHSGTGGGYEQFF. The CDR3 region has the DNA TGTGCCAGCTCACACTCGGGGACAGGGGGCGGATATGAGCAGTTCTTC.

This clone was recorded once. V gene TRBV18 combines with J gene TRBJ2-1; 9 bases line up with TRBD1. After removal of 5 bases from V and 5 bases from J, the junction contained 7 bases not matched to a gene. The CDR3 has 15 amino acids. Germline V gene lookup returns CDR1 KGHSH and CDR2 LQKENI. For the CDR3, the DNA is TGTGCCAGCTCAGGCCAGGGACAGGGAGACAATGAGCAGTTCTTC. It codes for CASSGQGQGDNEQFF.